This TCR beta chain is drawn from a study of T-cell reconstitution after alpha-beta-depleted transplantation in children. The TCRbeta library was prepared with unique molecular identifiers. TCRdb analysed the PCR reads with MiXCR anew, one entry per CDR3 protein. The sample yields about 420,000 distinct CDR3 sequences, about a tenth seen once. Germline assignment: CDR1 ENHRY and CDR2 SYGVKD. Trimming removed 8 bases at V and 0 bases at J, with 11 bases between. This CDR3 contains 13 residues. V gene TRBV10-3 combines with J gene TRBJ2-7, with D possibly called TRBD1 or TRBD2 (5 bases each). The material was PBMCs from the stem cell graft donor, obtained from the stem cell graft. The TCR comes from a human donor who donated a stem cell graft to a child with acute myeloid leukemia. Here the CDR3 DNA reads TGTGCCATCCGGGGTGACAGCTCCTACGAGCAGTACTTC. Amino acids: CAIRGDSSYEQYF.